Given below is one T cell receptor (beta chain) in context. Its antigen is still unknown. Germline CDR1 is SEHNR and CDR2 is FQNEAQ (reference sequence). This CDR3 is 14 amino acids long. The sample belongs to a study of monozygotic twins with inflammatory bowel disease. General observations from the study: Immunosuppressive treatments were not uniform, and this may have added variability to patient repertoires.

For every TCR library, roughly 3,600 ng of total RNA was used. TCRdb reprocessed the 5' RACE reads and keeps a single row for each CDR3 protein, giving no DNA. The sample table sets out some 400,000 distinct CDR3 sequences. This chain links TRBV7-9 with TRBJ1-1. Source material: blood. This receptor was identified in a human donor with ulcerative colitis or Crohn's disease, or a healthy co-twin of an affected twin (not recorded which). CDR3 loop: CASSLKGSNTEAFF.